This passage covers 22 T cell receptor beta chains from one sample sequenced in a study of CD4+ T cells in melanoma. Data came from immunoSEQ multiplex PCR; TCRdb stores just in-frame clones and leaves some out. The table includes over 45,000 clones, roughly two thirds detected once. Sequencing was performed on tumor tissue. The receptor source for this set is a human donor with melanoma.

This clone was seen only once. This chain connects TRBV6-6 to TRBJ1-4; possible D gene TRBD1, 5 bases. The CDR3 length is 14 residues. V was shortened by 5 bases and J by 8 bases, with 15 bases between the two germline ends. Germline CDR1 reads MNHNY; CDR2 reads SVGAGI (reference sequence). The CDR3 sequence is CASSDSGLSEKLFF. The CDR3 DNA sequence: TGTGCCAGCAGTGATTCAGGGTTGTCAGAAAAACTGTTTTTT.

This sequence joins TRBV5-3 and TRBJ1-3; tentative D call: TRBD1 (5 bases). TRBV5-3 is designated an ORF whose function remains uncertain. The CDR3 loop spans 20 amino acids. Trimming shortened V by 3 bases and J by 4 bases, and 29 bases separated the two germline ends. CDR3 nucleotides: TGTGCCAGAAGCTCCCTACCGGGATCGCCGACCCTAAGGGGAGGAAACACCATATATTTT. This codes for CARSSLPGSPTLRGGNTIYF.

The rearrangement joins TRBV5-6 to TRBJ1-5; 10 positions match TRBD1. This CDR3 region has 14 residues. Germline trimming cut 3 bases from V and 4 bases from J; bases unmatched to any gene: 1. Germline V gives CDR1 SGHDT, CDR2 YYEEEE. The CDR3: CASSSGQGNQPQHF. CDR3 nucleotide sequence: TGTGCCAGCAGCTCGGGACAGGGGAATCAGCCCCAGCATTTT.

This chain's CDR3 is CASSLEGRGKETQYF. As DNA, the CDR3 is TGTGCCAGCAGCTTGGAGGGCAGGGGGAAAGAGACCCAGTACTTC. The chain joins TRBV5-6 to TRBJ2-5; the match to TRBD1 covers 7 bases. The ends lost 0 bases at V and 3 bases at J; junction bases unmatched: 5. Per germline, CDR1 SGHDT and CDR2 YYEEEE. The CDR3 extends over 15 amino acids.

The chain employs TRBV30 and TRBJ2-5, with D possibly called TRBD1 or TRBD2 (5 bases each). V lost 0 bases and J lost 5, with 16 bases in between. The V gene's germline CDR1 is GTSNPN and CDR2 SVGIG (reference sequence). CDR3 length: 15 residues. The CDR3 sequence is CAWSVGQGTGETQYF. CDR3 sequence (DNA): TGTGCCTGGAGTGTAGGGCAGGGAACGGGGGAGACCCAGTACTTC.

This chain connects TRBV9 to TRBJ2-7; 9 positions match TRBD1. V was pared by 4 bases and J by 0 bases, with 5 bases of the junction left unmatched. This CDR3 spans 15 amino acids. Germline lookup yields CDR1 SGDLS and CDR2 YYNGEE. As DNA, the CDR3 is TGTGCCAGCAGCAGGACAGGGGCTTCCTCCTACGAGCAGTACTTC. Its protein product is CASSRTGASSYEQYF.

V gene TRBV28 combines with J gene TRBJ2-7; TRBD1 is a possible D gene (6 bases). V lost 2 bases and J lost 3, with 14 bases in between. The CDR3 is 15 amino acids. Looked up from germline, CDR1 is MDHEN and CDR2 is SYDVKM. CDR3 in amino acids: CASSLTGLMGYEQYF. CDR3 coding DNA: TGTGCCAGCAGTTTAACAGGGCTAATGGGCTACGAGCAGTACTTC.

This clone was found once. The chain joins TRBV7-6 to TRBJ2-7, with a possible D match to TRBD1 (6 bases). Deletions cut 0 bases from V and 2 bases from J, with 11 bases between. Germline-derived CDR1 and CDR2 are SGHVS and FNYEAQ. This CDR3 has 15 amino acids. The CDR3 spells CASSLAVDSTYEQYF. In DNA, the CDR3 is TGTGCCAGCAGCTTAGCGGTGGACAGCACCTACGAGCAGTACTTC.

The chain links TRBV7-9 to TRBJ1-6; D perhaps matches TRBD1 (5 bases). V lost 1 base and J lost 4, with 8 bases in between. CDR1 and CDR2 from the germline V gene are SEHNR and FQNEAQ (reference sequence). CDR3 length equals 15 residues. The CDR3 loop reads CASSLVAGYNSPLHF. Here the CDR3 DNA reads TGTGCCAGCAGCTTAGTGGCAGGGTATAATTCACCCCTCCACTTT.

This clone was seen once. V gene TRBV13 combines with J gene TRBJ2-1, with 7 bases identical to TRBD1. Germline CDR1 reads PRHDT; CDR2 reads FYEKMQ (reference sequence). Germline trimming cut 3 bases from V and 7 bases from J; bases unmatched to any gene: 3. The length of the CDR3 is 13 residues. Written as DNA, the CDR3 is TGTGCCAGCAGCTTCACGACAGGGAATGAGCAGTTCTTC. Amino acid sequence: CASSFTTGNEQFF.

This clone was detected only a few times. The chain joins TRBV14 to TRBJ2-7; 7 bases agree with TRBD1. CDR3 length: 14 amino acids. The V gene's germline CDR1 is SGHDN and CDR2 FVKESK. V shed 2 bases, J shed 3 bases, and the junction held 4 bases outside the gene matches. CDR3 sequence (DNA): TGTGCCAGCAGCCAACCGGGACAGAGCTACGAGCAGTACTTC. Translated: CASSQPGQSYEQYF.

Many counts were recorded for this clone. The chain combines TRBV15 with TRBJ1-5, with D uncertain. The V and J ends lost 2 bases and 0 bases respectively, with 8 bases between them. CDR3 size: 15 residues. The V gene's germline CDR1 is LNHNV and CDR2 YYDKDF (reference sequence). The CDR3 protein is CATSRSRNSNQPQHF. The DNA of the CDR3 is TGTGCCACCAGCAGAAGCCGGAATAGCAATCAGCCCCAGCATTTT.

J is TRBJ2-7 and V is TRBV10-3, with D possibly being TRBD2 (6 bases). V lost 2 bases and J lost 6, with 8 bases in between. Germline CDR1 is ENHRY and CDR2 is SYGVKD. This CDR3 is built from 12 residues. The CDR3 DNA reads TGTGCCATCAGTGAGACGGAGGGCGAGCAGTACTTC. Amino acid sequence: CAISETEGEQYF.

This chain connects TRBV18 to TRBJ1-5; D unclear. The CDR3 runs 13 residues. Germline-derived CDR1 and CDR2 are KGHSH and LQKENI. Trimming shortened V by 2 bases and J by 7 bases, and 9 bases separated the two germline ends. The CDR3 is CASSPGMEQPQHF. The CDR3 nucleotides read TGTGCCAGCTCACCAGGGATGGAACAGCCCCAGCATTTT.

The chain is built from TRBV7-9 and TRBJ2-7, with D maybe TRBD1 (6 bases). Per germline, CDR1 SEHNR and CDR2 FQNEAQ (reference sequence). Trimming pared 3 bases from V and 5 bases from J, leaving 14 bases between. The CDR3 sequence is 14 residues long. CDR3 in DNA: TGTGCCAGCAGCTTGGGTGTGGGGGCAAACGAGCAGTACTTC. Translated, it gives CASSLGVGANEQYF.

V and J are TRBV15 and TRBJ1-1, with 7 bases identical to TRBD1. The CDR3 sequence is 14 residues long. The germline gives CDR1 LNHNV, CDR2 YYDKDF (reference sequence). After removal of 1 base from V and 3 bases from J, the junction contained 2 bases not matched to a gene. The DNA of the CDR3 is TGTGCCACCAGCAGAGGGCAGGGGGACACTGAAGCTTTCTTT. This translates into CATSRGQGDTEAFF. Looking up the rest from reference TRBV15 and TRBJ1-1 gives the full variable domain: DAMVIQNPRYQVTQFGKPVTLSCSQTLNHNVMYWYQQKSSQAPKLLFHYYDKDFNNEADTPDNFQSRRPNTSFCFLDIRSPGLGDTAMYLCATSRGQGDTEAFFGQGTRLTVV.

The chain couples TRBV4-1 to TRBJ1-2, with a possible D match to TRBD1 (5 bases). V was cut by 3 bases and J by 5 bases, with 16 bases left in between. The V gene's germline CDR1 is MGHRA and CDR2 YSYEKL. The CDR3 is made up of 15 amino acids. The DNA for the CDR3 is TGCGCCAGCAGCCAGACGACTTCGGGACTGTATGGCTACACCTTC. This translates into CASSQTTSGLYGYTF.

This clone was seen just once. The rearrangement joins TRBV10-3 to TRBJ2-7; 9 bases match TRBD1. Per the germline V gene, CDR1 is ENHRY and CDR2 is SYGVKD. The CDR3 extends over 15 amino acids. J lost 7 bases, V lost 6 bases, and 13 bases had no gene match. CDR3 in DNA: TGTGCCATCAGGGGGACAGGGACCCTCGCAGGAGAGCAGTACTTC. Amino acid sequence: CAIRGTGTLAGEQYF.

The CDR3 here is CASSSVTDTQYF. In DNA, the CDR3 is TGTGCCAGCAGCTCAGTCACAGATACGCAGTATTTT. This rearrangement joins TRBV5-6 to TRBJ2-3, with D unclear. V gave up 3 bases and J gave up 2 bases, with 4 bases separating them. The CDR3 is 12 amino acids. The germline V gene encodes CDR1 SGHDT and CDR2 YYEEEE.

This chain links TRBV5-4 with TRBJ2-7; D might be TRBD1 or TRBD2, each matching 5 bases. This CDR3 has 14 amino acids. Germline V CDR1 and CDR2: SGHNT, YYREEE (reference sequence). V was clipped by 1 base and J by 6 bases, with 14 bases between them. CDR3 sequence: CASSLSGTGREQYF. The CDR3 DNA follows: TGTGCCAGCAGCTTGTCAGGGACGGGGCGCGAGCAGTACTTC.

The chain has TRBV28 and TRBJ2-3; tentatively, D is TRBD2 (6 bases). The germline V and J ends were trimmed by 7 bases and 6 bases, with 20 bases remaining between them. CDR3 size: 15 residues. The V gene's germline CDR1 is MDHEN and CDR2 SYDVKM. The CDR3 loop is CASKLPSLARDTQYF. DNA of the CDR3: TGTGCCAGCAAACTCCCCTCGCTAGCGAGGGATACGCAGTATTTT.

This chain uses TRBV11-1 with TRBJ2-3; 9 bases fit TRBD2. There are 15 residues in the CDR3. Unmatched junction bases numbered 6, after V lost 5 bases and J lost 3 bases. Germline CDR1 and CDR2: SGHAT and FQDESV (reference sequence). This CDR3 reads CASSLLAGITDTQYF. DNA for the CDR3: TGTGCCAGCAGCCTCCTAGCGGGGATTACAGATACGCAGTATTTT.